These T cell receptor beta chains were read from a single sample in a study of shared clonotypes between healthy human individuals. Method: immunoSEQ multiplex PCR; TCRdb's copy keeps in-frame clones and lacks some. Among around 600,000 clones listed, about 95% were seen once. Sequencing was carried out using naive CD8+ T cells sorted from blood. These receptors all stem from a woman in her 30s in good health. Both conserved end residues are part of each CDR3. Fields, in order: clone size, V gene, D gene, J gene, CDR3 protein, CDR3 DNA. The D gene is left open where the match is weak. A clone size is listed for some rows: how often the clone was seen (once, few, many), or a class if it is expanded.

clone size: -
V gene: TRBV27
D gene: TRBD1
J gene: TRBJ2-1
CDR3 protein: CASKGTANNEQFF
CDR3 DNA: TGTGCCAGCAAAGGGACAGCCAACAATGAGCAGTTCTTC

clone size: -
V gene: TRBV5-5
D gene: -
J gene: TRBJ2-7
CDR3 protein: CASSLSWVYEQYF
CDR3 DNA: TGTGCCAGCAGCTTGTCGTGGGTCTACGAGCAGTACTTC

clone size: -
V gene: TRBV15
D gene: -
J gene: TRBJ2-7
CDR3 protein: CATSRAAPGPVYEQYF
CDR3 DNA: TGTGCCACCAGCAGAGCAGCACCGGGACCAGTCTACGAGCAGTACTTC

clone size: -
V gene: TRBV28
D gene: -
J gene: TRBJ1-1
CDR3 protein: CASSLWTEAFF
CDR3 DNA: TGTGCCAGCAGTTTGTGGACTGAAGCTTTCTTT

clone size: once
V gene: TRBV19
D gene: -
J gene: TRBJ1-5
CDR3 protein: CASSWFFVGFMSNQPQHF
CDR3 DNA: TGTGCCAGTAGTTGGTTTTTTGTCGGATTCATGAGCAATCAGCCCCAGCATTTT

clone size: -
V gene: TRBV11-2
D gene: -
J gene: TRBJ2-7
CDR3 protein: CASTFSTVLPEQYF
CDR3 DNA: TGTGCCAGCACCTTCAGTACCGTCCTTCCCGAGCAGTACTTC

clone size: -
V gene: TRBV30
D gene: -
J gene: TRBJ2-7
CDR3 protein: CAWRRETEQYF
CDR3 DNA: TGTGCCTGGAGGCGGGAAACAGAGCAGTACTTC

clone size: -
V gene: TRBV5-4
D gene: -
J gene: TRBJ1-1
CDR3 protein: CASSLASEEIPMNTEAFF
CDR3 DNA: TGTGCCAGCAGCTTGGCGAGTGAGGAGATTCCTATGAACACTGAAGCTTTCTTT

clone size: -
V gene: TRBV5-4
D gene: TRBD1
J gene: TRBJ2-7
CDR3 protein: CASSPGTGGYEQYF
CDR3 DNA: TGTGCCAGCAGCCCCGGCACAGGGGGCTACGAGCAGTACTTC

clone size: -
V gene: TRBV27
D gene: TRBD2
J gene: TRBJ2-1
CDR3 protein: CASSFTLAGVVEQFF
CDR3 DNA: TGTGCCAGCAGTTTCACCCTAGCGGGAGTTGTTGAGCAGTTCTTC

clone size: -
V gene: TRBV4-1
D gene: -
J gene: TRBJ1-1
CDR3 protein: CASSQGKGVNTEAFF
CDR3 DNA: TGCGCCAGCAGCCAAGGGAAAGGTGTGAACACTGAAGCTTTCTTT

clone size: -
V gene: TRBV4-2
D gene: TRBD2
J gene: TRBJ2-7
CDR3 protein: CASSQELAGGYEQYF
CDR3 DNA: TGTGCCAGCAGCCAAGAACTAGCGGGGGGCTACGAGCAGTACTTC

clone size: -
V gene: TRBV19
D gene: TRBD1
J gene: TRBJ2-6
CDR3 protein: CASSSPQRDSISGANVLTF
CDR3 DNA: TGTGCCAGTAGTAGTCCCCAACGGGACAGTATCTCTGGGGCCAACGTCCTGACTTTC

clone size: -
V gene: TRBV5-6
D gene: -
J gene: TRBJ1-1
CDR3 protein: CASSLERGLWTEAFF
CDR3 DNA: TGTGCCAGCAGCTTGGAAAGGGGATTATGGACTGAAGCTTTCTTT

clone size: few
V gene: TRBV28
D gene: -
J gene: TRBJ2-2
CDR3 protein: CASSRDINTGELFF
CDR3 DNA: TGTGCCAGCAGCAGGGACATCAACACCGGGGAGCTGTTTTTT

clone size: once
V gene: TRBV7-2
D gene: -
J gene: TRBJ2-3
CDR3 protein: CASSLGVDTQYF
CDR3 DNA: TGTGCCAGCAGCTTAGGAGTAGATACGCAGTATTTT

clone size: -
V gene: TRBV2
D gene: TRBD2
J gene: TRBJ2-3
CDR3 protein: CASSGGDYSIIAHTQYF
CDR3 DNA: TGTGCCAGCAGTGGGGGGGACTACTCGATTATTGCGCATACGCAGTATTTT